One sample yielded the 11 T cell receptor beta chains listed below, sequenced in a study of cytomegalovirus exposure and HLA in healthy donors (dated by TCRdb to 2016 to 2017). The library relied on the immunoSEQ multiplex PCR assay. For the multiplex PCR, a mixture combining 60 forward primers for TCR Vbeta segments and 13 reverse primers for TCR Jbeta segments was used. TCRdb took this table from immuneACCESS and kept in-frame rearrangements with V and J called. Such tables lack part of the clones; where checked against another copy, unresolved V genes explain under half of the gap, and the rest is unexplained. This sample has roughly 170,000 clones in its table, and 80% to 85% of those were observed once. The top ten hold around 1.5% of the sample. The specimen was PBMCs. Receptor source: a man aged 45-65 years in good health and CMV-seronegative.

V gene TRBV4-2 combines with J gene TRBJ2-7, with D possibly matching TRBD1 (5 bases). Germline V CDR1 and CDR2: LGHNA, YNFKEQ. The CDR3 loop spans 15 amino acids. V was shortened by 4 bases and J by 2 bases, with 15 bases between the two germline ends. The CDR3, as DNA: TGTGCCAGCAGCCTTGGTGGGGCATCAACCTACGAGCAGTACTTC. Protein product: CASSLGGASTYEQYF.

Remarks on this clone: A junction end diverges from the germline sequence, so it may reflect a read error. The genes are TRBV7-9 and TRBJ2-2, with 7 bases aligning to TRBD1. Germline V gene lookup returns CDR1 SEHNR and CDR2 FQNEAQ (reference sequence). The CDR3 sequence is 16 residues long. CDR3 sequence reads: CSSSREGAGSTGELFF. CDR3 bases: TGTTCCAGCAGCCGCGAGGGGGCGGGTAGCACCGGGGAGCTGTTTTTT.

The CDR3 here is CAWRSGTGYNEQFF. DNA for the CDR3: TGTGCCTGGAGGAGCGGGACGGGCTACAATGAGCAGTTCTTC. This chain links TRBV30 with TRBJ2-1; 7 nucleotides match TRBD2. Germline values: CDR1 GTSNPN, CDR2 SVGIG (reference sequence). V gave up 3 bases and J gave up 3 bases; unmatched junction bases: 5. The CDR3 is made up of 14 amino acids.

V usage is TRBV30 and J usage is TRBJ2-7; D not resolved. This CDR3 region has 12 residues. Trimming took 2 bases from V and 7 from J, leaving 12 bases between them. Germline-derived CDR1 and CDR2 are GTSNPN and SVGIG (reference sequence). In DNA, the CDR3 is TGTGCCTGGAGTCCAGGATCTGTTGAGCAGTACTTC. Amino acid sequence: CAWSPGSVEQYF.

CDR3 in DNA: TGCGCCAGCAGCTTGGAAAGGCGGGAGTCCCCGACCTACGAGCAGTACTTC. Protein product: CASSLERRESPTYEQYF. The chain links TRBV5-1 to TRBJ2-5; 7 bases line up with TRBD2. The J call may be in error: the DNA end matches TRBJ2-7 better. CDR1 and CDR2 (germline): SGHRS, YFSETQ. The CDR3 runs to 17 residues.

V gene TRBV7-2 combines with J gene TRBJ2-5, with 7 bases fitting TRBD2. This CDR3 is 15 amino acids long. The germline V gene encodes CDR1 SGHTA and CDR2 FQGNSA. The J segment lost 8 bases and the V segment lost 1 base, leaving 10 bases of the junction unmatched. For the CDR3, the DNA is TGTGCCAGCAGCTTAGACGGGGGGTCCCGTGTAACCCAGTACTTC. Translating gives CASSLDGGSRVTQYF.

The chain recombines TRBV28 with TRBJ2-7; 9 bases agree with TRBD1. The CDR3 loop spans 15 amino acids. CDR1 is MDHEN and CDR2 is SYDVKM in the germline V gene. V was clipped by 1 base and J by 5 bases; unmatched bases: 6. The CDR3 reads CASSLSGTGLNEQYF. CDR3 DNA sequence: TGTGCCAGCAGTTTATCCGGGACAGGGTTGAACGAGCAGTACTTC.

The chain employs TRBV5-1 and TRBJ1-2; TRBD1 might be the D (5 bases). Germline V gives CDR1 SGHRS, CDR2 YFSETQ. The CDR3 spans 16 residues. V was cut by 4 bases and J by 0 bases, with 16 bases left in between. CDR3 protein: CASSVTTGTANYGYTF. The CDR3 DNA is TGCGCCAGCAGCGTAACTACAGGTACCGCTAACTATGGCTACACCTTC.

The chain carries TRBV7-2 and TRBJ1-2; D remains ambiguous. Trimming left V 5 bases short and J 14 bases short, with 15 bases between. This CDR3 spans 11 amino acids. Germline-derived CDR1 and CDR2 are SGHTA and FQGNSA. This CDR3 reads CASSPDRDSTF. The CDR3 nucleotides are TGTGCCAGCAGCCCAGACCGGGATTCAACCTTC.

CDR3 DNA sequence: TGTGCCAGCAGTTACCCGGGACTAGCGGGAAGGAATGAGCAGTTCTTC. Protein sequence: CASSYPGLAGRNEQFF. The chain has TRBV6-5 and TRBJ2-1, with 13 bases fitting TRBD2. Germline CDR1 MNHEY, CDR2 SVGAGI. Losses at the gene ends were 2 bases for V and 7 bases for J; bases not matched to a gene: 5. The length of the CDR3 is 16 residues.

This rearrangement joins TRBV18 to TRBJ1-4; no firm D call. The CDR3 contains 14 residues. Trimming stripped 4 bases from V and 5 bases from J, with 11 bases between. Germline V lookup: CDR1 KGHSH, CDR2 LQKENI. CDR3 DNA sequence: TGTGCCAGCTCACTAAATACTGAAAATGAAAAACTGTTTTTT. Its protein is CASSLNTENEKLFF.